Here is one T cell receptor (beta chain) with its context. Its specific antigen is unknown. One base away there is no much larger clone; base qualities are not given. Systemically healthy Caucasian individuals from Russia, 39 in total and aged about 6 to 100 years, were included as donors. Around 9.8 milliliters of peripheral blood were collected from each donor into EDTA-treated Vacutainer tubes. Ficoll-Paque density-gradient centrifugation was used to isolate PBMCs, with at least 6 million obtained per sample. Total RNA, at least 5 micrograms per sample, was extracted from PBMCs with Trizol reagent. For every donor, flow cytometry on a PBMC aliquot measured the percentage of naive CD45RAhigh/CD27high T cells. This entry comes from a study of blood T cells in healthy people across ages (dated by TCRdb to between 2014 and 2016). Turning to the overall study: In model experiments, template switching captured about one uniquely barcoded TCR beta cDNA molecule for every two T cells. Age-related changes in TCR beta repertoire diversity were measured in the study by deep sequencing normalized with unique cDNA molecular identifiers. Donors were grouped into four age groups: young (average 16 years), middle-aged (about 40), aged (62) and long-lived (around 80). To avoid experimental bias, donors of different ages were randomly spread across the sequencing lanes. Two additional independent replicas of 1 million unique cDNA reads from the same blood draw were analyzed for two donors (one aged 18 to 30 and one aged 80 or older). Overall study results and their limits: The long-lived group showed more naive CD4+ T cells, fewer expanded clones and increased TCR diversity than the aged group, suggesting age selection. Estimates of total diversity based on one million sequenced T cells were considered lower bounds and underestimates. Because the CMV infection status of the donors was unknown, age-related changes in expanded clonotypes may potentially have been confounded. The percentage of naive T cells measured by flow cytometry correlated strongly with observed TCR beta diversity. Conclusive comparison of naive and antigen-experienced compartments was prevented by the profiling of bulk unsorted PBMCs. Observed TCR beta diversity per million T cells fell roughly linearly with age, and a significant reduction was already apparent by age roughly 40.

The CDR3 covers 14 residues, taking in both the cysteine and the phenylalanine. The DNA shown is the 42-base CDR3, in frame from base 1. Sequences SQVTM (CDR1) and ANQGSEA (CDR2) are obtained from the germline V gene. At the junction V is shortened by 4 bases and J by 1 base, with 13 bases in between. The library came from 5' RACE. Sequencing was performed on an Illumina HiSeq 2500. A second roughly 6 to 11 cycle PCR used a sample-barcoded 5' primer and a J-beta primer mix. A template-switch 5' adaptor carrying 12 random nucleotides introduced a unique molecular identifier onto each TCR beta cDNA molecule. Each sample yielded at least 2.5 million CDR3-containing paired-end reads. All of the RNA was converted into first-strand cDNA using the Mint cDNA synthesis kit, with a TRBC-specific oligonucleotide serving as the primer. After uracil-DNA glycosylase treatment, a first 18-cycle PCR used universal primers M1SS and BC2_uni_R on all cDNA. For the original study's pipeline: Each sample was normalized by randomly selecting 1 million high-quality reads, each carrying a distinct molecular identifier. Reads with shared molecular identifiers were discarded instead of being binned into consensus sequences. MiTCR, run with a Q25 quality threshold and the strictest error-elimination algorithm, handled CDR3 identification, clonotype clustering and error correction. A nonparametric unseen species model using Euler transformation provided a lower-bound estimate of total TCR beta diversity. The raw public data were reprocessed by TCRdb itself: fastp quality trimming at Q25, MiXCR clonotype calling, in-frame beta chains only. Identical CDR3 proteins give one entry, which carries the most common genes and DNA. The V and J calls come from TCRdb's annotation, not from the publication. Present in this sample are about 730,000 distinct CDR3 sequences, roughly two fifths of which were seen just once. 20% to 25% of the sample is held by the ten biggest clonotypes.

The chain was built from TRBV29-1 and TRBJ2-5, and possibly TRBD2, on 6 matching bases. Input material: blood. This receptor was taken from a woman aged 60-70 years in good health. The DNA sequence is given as TGCAGCGTTGTAAGTGGGAGGAGCCAAGAGACCCAGTACTTC. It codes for CSVVSGRSQETQYF.